Following are 29 T cell receptor beta chains from one sample sequenced in a study of blood T cell repertoires in COVID-19. Here immunoSEQ multiplex PCR was the method, and the copy in TCRdb shows in-frame clones only, minus some. The top ten hold approximately 25% of the sample, which has around 30,000 clones, 83% seen once. The material sequenced was peripheral blood. The receptors come from a human donor in a cohort sampled during active COVID-19.

J is TRBJ1-2 and V is TRBV9; tentative D call: TRBD1 (6 bases). The CDR3 totals 16 residues. Germline V gene sequence: CDR1 SGDLS, CDR2 YYNGEE. Deletions cut 6 bases from V and 4 bases from J, with 22 bases between. The CDR3 is CASTLGGSTYSYGYTF. CDR3 coding DNA: TGTGCCAGCACGTTAGGGGGATCGACATACTCCTATGGCTACACCTTC.

The rearrangement uses TRBV30 and TRBJ2-1, with 7 bases aligning to TRBD1. Germline V lookup: CDR1 GTSNPN, CDR2 SVGIG (reference sequence). This CDR3 has 14 residues. With 2 bases clipped from V and 4 bases from J, the junction kept 5 bases outside the gene matches. In DNA, the CDR3 is TGTGCCTGGAGTAGAAGGACAGGTTACAATGAGCAGTTCTTC. Residues: CAWSRRTGYNEQFF.

The rearrangement links TRBV5-4 to TRBJ2-5; TRBD2 agrees at 7 bases. This CDR3 comprises 13 residues. Trimming took 1 base from V and 3 from J; bases not matched to a gene: 0. The germline CDR1 and CDR2 sequences are SGHNT and YYREEE (reference sequence). The CDR3 region is CASSLRGEETQYF. The CDR3, as DNA: TGTGCCAGCAGCTTGCGGGGGGAAGAGACCCAGTACTTC.

V usage is TRBV5-6 and J usage is TRBJ1-1, with TRBD1 identical over 10 bases. The length of the CDR3 is 15 residues. V shed 8 bases and J 4 bases; nucleotides not matched to a gene: 11. Germline lookup yields CDR1 SGHDT and CDR2 YYEEEE. CDR3 in amino acids: CASRPAWTGGTEAFF. The CDR3 region has the DNA TGTGCCAGTAGGCCGGCTTGGACAGGGGGCACTGAAGCTTTCTTT. Combining the CDR3 with reference TRBV5-6 and TRBJ1-1 gives the whole variable domain DAGVTQSPTHLIKTRGQQVTLRCSPKSGHDTVSWYQQALGQGPQFIFQYYEEEERQRGNFPDRFSGHQFPNYSSELNVNALLLGDSALYLCASRPAWTGGTEAFFGQGTRLTVV.

The CDR3 loop reads CASSEASGGGYEQFF. The CDR3 DNA follows: TGTGCCAGCAGTGAAGCCAGCGGGGGGGGGTATGAGCAGTTCTTC. The V and J genes are TRBV2 and TRBJ2-1; 10 bases align to TRBD2. The ends lost 0 bases at V and 8 bases at J; junction bases unmatched: 4. This CDR3 has 15 residues. The V gene's germline CDR1 is SNHLY and CDR2 FYNNEI.

Only one count was recorded for this clone. CDR3 sequence: CASSQMTSGSSYEQYF. For the CDR3, the DNA is TGTGCCAGCAGCCAAATGACTAGCGGGAGCTCCTACGAGCAGTACTTC. The rearrangement joins TRBV4-2 to TRBJ2-7, with TRBD2 matching 12 bases. Germline lookup yields CDR1 LGHNA and CDR2 YNFKEQ. V shed 2 bases, J shed 0 bases, and the junction held 2 bases outside the gene matches. The CDR3 extends over 16 amino acids.

The genes are TRBV14 and TRBJ1-6, with TRBD1 matching 7 bases. Germline CDR1 reads SGHDN; CDR2 reads FVKESK. Germline trimming cut 4 bases from V and 9 bases from J; bases unmatched to any gene: 9. The CDR3 length is 15 residues. As DNA, the CDR3 is TGTGCCAGCAGCCCGAGACAGGGAGGAGTTTCACCCCTCCACTTT. Amino acid sequence: CASSPRQGGVSPLHF.

In its sample, this clone was seen a few times. V usage is TRBV9 and J usage is TRBJ2-1; a possible D gene is TRBD2 (6 bases). The ends were cut back, 4 bases at V and 3 bases at J, with 14 bases in the middle. This CDR3 has 15 amino acids. The V gene's germline CDR1 is SGDLS and CDR2 YYNGEE. The CDR3 loop is CASSPRETLYNEQFF. In DNA form, the CDR3 reads TGTGCCAGCAGCCCCCGGGAGACTCTCTACAATGAGCAGTTCTTC.

This chain connects TRBV28 to TRBJ2-5; perhaps TRBD2 as D (6 bases). Trimming stripped 3 bases from V and 0 bases from J, with 11 bases between. Germline V CDR1 and CDR2: MDHEN, SYDVKM. The CDR3 has 15 residues. The chain's CDR3 is CASSFVAVYQETQYF. Written as DNA, the CDR3 is TGTGCCAGCAGTTTTGTAGCGGTATACCAAGAGACCCAGTACTTC.

The CDR3 nucleotides are TGTGCCAGCAGCTTAACGGGACAAGGTACTGAAGCTTTCTTT. This encodes CASSLTGQGTEAFF. The chain links TRBV11-2 to TRBJ1-1, with D possibly TRBD1 on 6 matching bases. The CDR3 is 14 amino acids. V was shortened by 2 bases and J by 5 bases, with 12 bases between the two germline ends. The V gene's germline CDR1 is SGHAT and CDR2 FQNNGV.

This clone has more than one count but fewer than ten. The gene calls are TRBV6-4 and TRBJ2-1; D remains ambiguous. CDR1 is MRHNA, CDR2 SNTAGT, per germline. V lost 4 bases, J lost 6 bases, and 10 bases lay in between. The CDR3 is 13 amino acids. CDR3 sequence: CASSGTEVNEQFF. The CDR3 coding sequence is TGTGCCAGCAGTGGAACTGAGGTCAATGAGCAGTTCTTC.

This chain uses TRBV27 with TRBJ2-5; D remains ambiguous. The V end lost 7 bases, the J end lost 2 bases, and 23 bases lay between the germline ends. Germline lookup yields CDR1 MNHEY and CDR2 SMNVEV (reference sequence). The CDR3 runs 17 residues. This CDR3 reads CASTSSRLPGSQETQYF. CDR3 nucleotides: TGTGCCAGCACTTCGAGCCGCCTCCCCGGTTCTCAAGAGACCCAGTACTTC.

J is TRBJ2-2 and V is TRBV5-1, with 8 bases fitting TRBD1. The CDR3 is 14 residues long. V was pared by 0 bases and J by 5 bases, with 0 bases of the junction left unmatched. The germline V gene has CDR1 SGHRS and CDR2 YFSETQ. As DNA, the CDR3 is TGCGCCAGCAGCTTGGACAGGGGGACCGGGGAGCTGTTTTTT. Translated: CASSLDRGTGELFF.

V gene TRBV9 combines with J gene TRBJ2-2; 7 bases match TRBD1. The CDR3 sequence is 14 residues long. V lost 0 bases, J lost 7 bases, and 3 bases stayed unmatched. CDR1 and CDR2 (germline): SGDLS, YYNGEE. CDR3 amino acids: CASSVGGGGGELFF. CDR3 DNA: TGTGCCAGCAGCGTAGGAGGGGGCGGCGGGGAGCTGTTTTTT. The full variable domain, with the rest looked up from reference TRBV9 and TRBJ2-2, is DSGVTQTPKHLITATGQRVTLRCSPRSGDLSVYWYQQSLDQGLQFLIQYYNGEERAKGNILERFSAQQFPDLHSELNLSSLELGDSALYFCASSVGGGGGELFFGEGSRLTVL.

The chain is built from TRBV28 and TRBJ2-7; the D gene is possibly TRBD1 (6 bases). In germline, CDR1 is MDHEN, CDR2 SYDVKM. The CDR3 has 14 residues. V was trimmed by 3 bases and J by 0 bases, leaving 9 bases between them. DNA of the CDR3: TGTGCCAGCAGTTTTGTAGGGGGCTCCTACGAGCAGTACTTC. Encoded protein: CASSFVGGSYEQYF.

The rearrangement links TRBV5-1 to TRBJ2-1; possibly TRBD2 for D (7 bases). This CDR3 has 20 amino acids. Trimming removed 7 bases at V and 1 base at J, with 30 bases between. CDR1 is SGHRS and CDR2 is YFSETQ in the germline V gene. The CDR3 loop is CASALGGGGSRISSYNEQFF. CDR3 nucleotides: TGCGCCAGCGCCCTTGGGGGGGGCGGATCTAGGATCAGTTCCTACAATGAGCAGTTCTTC. Full variable domain (missing parts from reference TRBV5-1 and TRBJ2-1): KAGVTQTPRYLIKTRGQQVTLSCSPISGHRSVSWYQQTPGQGLQFLFEYFSETQRNKGNFPGRFSGRQFSNSRSEMNVSTLELGDSALYLCASALGGGGSRISSYNEQFFGPGTRLTVL.

The chain joins TRBV12-5 to TRBJ1-2, with a weak D call TRBD1 (5 bases). Germline V gives CDR1 LGHNT, CDR2 FRNRAP. The CDR3 is 14 residues long. Trimming removed 1 base at V and 3 bases at J, with 9 bases between. CDR3 DNA: TGTGCTAGTGGTTTGGCAGGACATTACTATGGCTACACCTTC. It encodes CASGLAGHYYGYTF.

The chain employs TRBV19 and TRBJ1-6; D unclear. The V end was cut by 0 bases, the J end by 7 bases, with 10 bases between. Germline-derived CDR1 and CDR2 are LNHDA and SQIVND (reference sequence). This CDR3 region has 15 residues. CDR3 in DNA: TGTGCCAGTAGTATAGAACGCCGGCGGAATTCACCCCTCCACTTT. Protein sequence: CASSIERRRNSPLHF.

This clone was seen a handful of times. The chain employs TRBV9 and TRBJ2-6; possibly TRBD2 for D (5 bases). CDR3 length equals 15 residues. Deletions cut 3 bases from V and 1 base from J, with 8 bases between. Germline values: CDR1 SGDLS, CDR2 YYNGEE. CDR3: CASSAGFSGANVLTF. As DNA, the CDR3 is TGTGCCAGCAGCGCGGGATTTTCTGGGGCCAACGTCCTGACTTTC.

The chain joins TRBV30 to TRBJ2-2; possible D gene TRBD2, 6 bases. The CDR3 runs 14 residues. Germline CDR1 and CDR2: GTSNPN and SVGIG (reference sequence). Between the trimmed V and J ends, which lost 8 bases and 4 bases, there was a span of 17 bases. This CDR3 reads CARRGGLLTGELFF. DNA for the CDR3: TGTGCCCGCCGGGGAGGCTTACTCACCGGGGAGCTGTTTTTT.

The chain combines TRBV9 with TRBJ1-2; 7 bases align to TRBD1. The J segment lost 6 bases and the V segment lost 2 bases, leaving 4 bases of the junction unmatched. The CDR3 is made up of 13 amino acids. Germline V gene data show CDR1 as SGDLS and CDR2 as YYNGEE. The CDR3 here is CASSVHQGDGYTF. DNA of the CDR3: TGTGCCAGCAGCGTCCATCAGGGGGATGGCTACACCTTC.

The chain joins TRBV19 to TRBJ1-2, with D tentatively TRBD1 (5 bases). Germline CDR1 and CDR2: LNHDA and SQIVND (reference sequence). V lost 5 bases, J lost 2 bases, and 12 bases lay in between. The CDR3 loop spans 14 amino acids. In nucleotides, the CDR3 is TGTGCCAGTAGTTTTAGGGGTGGCAACTATGGCTACACCTTC. Amino acid sequence: CASSFRGGNYGYTF.

This rearrangement joins TRBV7-9 to TRBJ2-2; TRBD2 matches 8 bases. The V and J ends lost 4 bases and 4 bases, in that order; junction bases with no gene match: 11. In germline, CDR1 is SEHNR, CDR2 FQNEAQ (reference sequence). This CDR3 has 17 amino acids. CDR3: CASSSGFGGVLTGELFF. The CDR3 coding sequence is TGTGCCAGCAGCTCTGGTTTCGGGGGGGTGCTCACCGGGGAGCTGTTTTTT. Filled out from reference TRBV7-9 and TRBJ2-2, the complete variable domain reads DTGVSQNPRHKITKRGQNVTFRCDPISEHNRLYWYRQTLGQGPEFLTYFQNEAQLEKSRLLSDRFSAERPKGSFSTLEIQRTEQGDSAMYLCASSSGFGGVLTGELFFGEGSRLTVL.

This rearrangement joins TRBV5-4 to TRBJ1-2; 12 bases are shared with TRBD1. The V gene end was trimmed by 9 bases and the J gene end by 7 bases; junction bases not matched to a gene: 16. This CDR3 is 16 amino acids long. Germline-derived CDR1 and CDR2 are SGHNT and YYREEE (reference sequence). The CDR3 spells CATAPGQGAAGLGYTF. Here the CDR3 DNA reads TGTGCCACCGCCCCGGGACAGGGGGCGGCGGGCCTTGGCTACACCTTC.

V is TRBV11-2 and J is TRBJ2-3; 7 bases fit TRBD1. With 5 bases clipped from V and 2 bases from J, the junction kept 7 bases outside the gene matches. CDR1 is SGHAT, CDR2 FQNNGV, per germline. The CDR3 consists of 15 residues. CDR3 DNA sequence: TGTGCCAGCAGCCCTGGGACAGCCCTCACAGATACGCAGTATTTT. Translated: CASSPGTALTDTQYF.

The chain links TRBV5-4 to TRBJ2-2; 7 bases are a match to TRBD1. This CDR3 comprises 11 residues. Looked up from germline, CDR1 is SGHNT and CDR2 is YYREEE (reference sequence). In nucleotides, the CDR3 is TGTGCTTCAGGGGGTACCGGGGAGCTGTTTTTT. Its protein is CASGGTGELFF.

The chain carries TRBV11-2 and TRBJ2-1, with 7 bases identical to TRBD2. Germline assignment: CDR1 SGHAT and CDR2 FQNNGV. J gave up 3 bases and V 5 bases, and 4 bases lay outside the gene matches. The CDR3 loop spans 14 amino acids. CDR3 loop: CASSLSGDYNEQFF. The CDR3 nucleotides are TGTGCCAGCAGCCTCAGCGGGGACTACAATGAGCAGTTCTTC. The whole variable domain, remainder taken from reference TRBV11-2 and TRBJ2-1, is EAGVAQSPRYKIIEKRQSVAFWCNPISGHATLYWYQQILGQGPKLLIQFQNNGVVDDSQLPKDRFSAERLKGVDSTLKIQPAKLEDSAVYLCASSLSGDYNEQFFGPGTRLTVL.

V usage is TRBV7-9 and J usage is TRBJ2-2, with a weak D call TRBD1 (5 bases). CDR3 length: 17 amino acids. The germline V gene has CDR1 SEHNR and CDR2 FQNEAQ (reference sequence). V shed 5 bases and J shed 3 bases, with 19 bases lying between them. CDR3: CASSHRIRGADTGELFF. The CDR3 nucleotides are TGTGCCAGCAGCCATAGAATTAGGGGTGCGGACACCGGGGAGCTGTTTTTT.

This chain uses TRBV25-1 with TRBJ1-2; perhaps TRBD1 as D (5 bases). V was trimmed by 2 bases and J by 4 bases, leaving 11 bases between them. There are 14 residues in the CDR3. Germline loops: CDR1 MGHDK, CDR2 SYGVNS. CDR3 nucleotides: TGTGCCAGCAGTGAAGGGAGGGGCCCCTATGGCTACACCTTC. This codes for CASSEGRGPYGYTF.